This TCR beta chain was recovered during a study of blood T cell repertoires in COVID-19. Repertoires were generated with immunoSEQ multiplex PCR, while TCRdb's copy carries only in-frame clones and drops some. This table has around 110,000 clones, over 75% appearing once. Germline lookup yields CDR1 SNHLY and CDR2 FYNNEI. J lost 5 bases, V lost 6 bases, and 9 bases had no gene match. The CDR3 is 15 amino acids. J is TRBJ2-3 and V is TRBV2; 9 bases fit TRBD1. The TCR sequence derives from a human donor with active COVID-19. The donor label of this sample is uncertain. The sequenced sample consisted of peripheral blood. This CDR3 is CASSNTGGGLDTQYF. CDR3 sequence (DNA): TGTGCCAGCAGCAACACAGGGGGCGGCCTAGATACGCAGTATTTT.